The next 25 T cell receptor beta chains were all read from a single sample in a study of vaccination and CD4 T cells after COVID-19. Specified treatment: approximately nine-day PBMC culture with coronavirus spike peptide pools or control peptides (ViraFEST assay). These receptors have no known antigen. The Oncomine TCR Beta short-read assay was applied to DNA of cultured CD4+ T cells. TCRdb re-called the PCR reads through MiXCR, storing one row per CDR3 protein. The table lists roughly 13,000 distinct CDR3 sequences, roughly 54% of them singletons. The sample in question was CD4+ T cells from blood, cultured in vitro, obtained before SARS-CoV-2 vaccination. These TCRs come from a human donor who had recovered from COVID-19.

This sequence joins TRBV19 and TRBJ2-3; D tentatively reads TRBD1 or TRBD2 (5 bases each). V lost 11 bases and J lost 2, with 20 bases in between. The germline gives CDR1 LNHDA, CDR2 SQIVND (reference sequence). The CDR3 has 15 residues. CDR3 amino acids: CASTSGTYATDTQYF. For the CDR3, the DNA is TGTGCCTCGACGTCCGGGACCTATGCCACAGATACGCAGTATTTT.

V usage is TRBV20-1 and J usage is TRBJ1-5; 8 bases are a match to TRBD1. V lost 5 bases, J lost 1 base, and 16 bases stayed unmatched. The CDR3 contains 18 residues. The V gene's germline CDR1 is DFQATT and CDR2 SNEGSKA (reference sequence). CDR3 nucleotide sequence: TGCAGTGCTTCCCTCCCCCTAACAGGGGGAATAAGCAATCAGCCCCAGCATTTT. Translation: CSASLPLTGGISNQPQHF.

This chain uses TRBV4-3 with TRBJ2-7, with D tentatively TRBD1 (6 bases). Germline values: CDR1 LGHNA, CDR2 YSLEER. V gave up 0 bases and J gave up 4 bases, with 16 bases separating them. The CDR3 covers 16 residues. CDR3: CASSQDLQGWRYEQYF. The CDR3 nucleotides are TGCGCCAGCAGCCAAGATCTTCAGGGGTGGCGTTACGAGCAGTACTTC.

The CDR3 spells CASSQGLIYEQYF. The DNA for the CDR3 is TGTGCCAGCAGCCAAGGACTCATCTACGAGCAGTACTTC. The chain has TRBV4-2 and TRBJ2-7, with unresolved D. Trimming removed 1 base from V and 3 bases from J, with 7 bases in between. Germline lookup yields CDR1 LGHNA and CDR2 YNFKEQ. The CDR3 runs 13 residues.

This chain joins TRBV20-1 and TRBJ2-2; 8 bases fit TRBD2. CDR1 and CDR2 (germline): DFQATT, SNEGSKA (reference sequence). The CDR3 length is 15 residues. Trimming at V came to 4 bases and at J to 0 bases, leaving 4 bases not matched to a gene. The CDR3, as DNA: TGCAGTGCTACCCGGGGGGGCGCGAACACCGGGGAGCTGTTTTTT. Protein: CSATRGGANTGELFF.

This clonotype has a handful of counts. The V and J genes are TRBV20-1 and TRBJ2-2; maybe TRBD2 (5 bases). V shed 2 bases and J shed 7 bases, with 17 bases lying between them. The CDR3 loop spans 15 amino acids. The germline V gene has CDR1 DFQATT and CDR2 SNEGSKA (reference sequence). In nucleotides, the CDR3 is TGCAGTGCTAGAACTATAGCGATCACGGGCGGGGAGCTGTTTTTT. It specifies CSARTIAITGGELFF.

As regards this clonotype: This likely comes from a read error, as the CDR3 has no conserved phenylalanine or tryptophan at its end. Here the CDR3 DNA reads TGTGCCACCAGCAGAGTCCTCTCTAGCGGTGGTCAGCCCCAGCATTCT. This gives the protein CATSRVLSSGGQPQHS. J is TRBJ1-5 and V is TRBV15; D is uncertain. The germline CDR1 and CDR2 sequences are LNHNV and YYDKDF (reference sequence). This CDR3 is built from 16 residues. The germline V and J ends were trimmed by 1 base and 6 bases, with 16 bases remaining between them.

This sequence joins TRBV20-1 and TRBJ2-5, with 13 bases that match TRBD2. V trimming: 5 bases; J trimming: 7 bases; junction bases outside the gene matches: 10. CDR1 and CDR2 from the germline V gene are DFQATT and SNEGSKA (reference sequence). The CDR3 totals 15 residues. The CDR3 DNA is TGCAGTGCTCCCGATGGACTAGCGGGGGAGGGGACCCAGTACTTC. This translates into CSAPDGLAGEGTQYF.

The V call is TRBV28, the J call TRBJ1-1; 8 positions match TRBD1. Germline CDR1 MDHEN, CDR2 SYDVKM. This CDR3 has 13 amino acids. With 3 bases clipped from V and 10 bases from J, the junction kept 7 bases outside the gene matches. This chain's CDR3 is CASSFGRQGRAFF. The DNA of the CDR3 is TGTGCCAGCAGTTTTGGAAGACAGGGGAGAGCTTTCTTT. Combining the CDR3 with reference TRBV28 and TRBJ1-1 gives the whole variable domain DVKVTQSSRYLVKRTGEKVFLECVQDMDHENMFWYRQDPGLGLRLIYFSYDVKMKEKGDIPEGYSVSREKKERFSLILESASTNQTSMYLCASSFGRQGRAFFGQGTRLTVV.

The genes are TRBV10-3 and TRBJ2-5; tentatively, D is TRBD2 (6 bases). The CDR3 covers 12 residues. The germline V gene encodes CDR1 ENHRY and CDR2 SYGVKD. The V end lost 7 bases, the J end lost 3 bases, and 9 bases lay between the germline ends. CDR3 in amino acids: CAIKGLEETQYF. The CDR3 DNA sequence: TGTGCCATCAAGGGACTCGAAGAGACCCAGTACTTC.

This chain links TRBV7-9 with TRBJ2-1; 7 positions match TRBD2. From germline, CDR1 is SEHNR and CDR2 FQNEAQ (reference sequence). The CDR3 is 14 amino acids. The J segment lost 5 bases and the V segment lost 2 bases, leaving 3 bases of the junction unmatched. DNA for the CDR3: TGTGCCAGCAGCTTACATGGGGGGGACAATGAGCAGTTCTTC. Residues: CASSLHGGDNEQFF. The full variable domain, rest sourced from reference TRBV7-9 and TRBJ2-1, is DTGVSQNPRHKITKRGQNVTFRCDPISEHNRLYWYRQTLGQGPEFLTYFQNEAQLEKSRLLSDRFSAERPKGSFSTLEIQRTEQGDSAMYLCASSLHGGDNEQFFGPGTRLTVL.

This clonotype was observed a few times. This chain links TRBV7-2 with TRBJ1-2, with a weak D call TRBD1 (6 bases). V lost 1 base and J 3 bases, leaving 6 bases between the germline ends. CDR3 length: 13 residues. CDR1 SGHTA and CDR2 FQGNSA come from the germline V gene. The CDR3 bases are TGTGCCAGCAGCTTAGACAGGGACTATGGCTACACCTTC. The encoded protein is CASSLDRDYGYTF.

The chain employs TRBV7-7 and TRBJ2-3, with D possibly being TRBD2 (6 bases). The CDR3 sequence is 15 residues long. Trimming took 5 bases from V and 0 from J, leaving 12 bases between them. CDR1 and CDR2 from the germline V gene are SSHAT and FNYEAQ (reference sequence). The chain's CDR3 is CASSTTGLSTDTQYF. In DNA, the CDR3 is TGTGCCAGCAGCACCACGGGACTTAGCACAGATACGCAGTATTTT.

The chain carries TRBV19 and TRBJ1-4; the D gene is possibly TRBD1 (5 bases). This CDR3 spans 14 amino acids. With 4 bases removed from V and 8 bases from J, the gap between germline ends came to 14 bases. Germline assignment: CDR1 LNHDA and CDR2 SQIVND (reference sequence). The CDR3 is CASSTTGTAEKLFF. The CDR3 DNA sequence: TGTGCCAGTAGTACGACCGGGACGGCCGAAAAACTGTTTTTT.

This clonotype was seen a handful of times. The gene calls are TRBV27 and TRBJ1-1; 7 positions agree with TRBD1. The CDR3 extends over 16 amino acids. V lost 5 bases, J lost 0 bases, and 9 bases stayed unmatched. Germline assignment: CDR1 MNHEY and CDR2 SMNVEV (reference sequence). In DNA, the CDR3 is TGTGCCAGCAGTCAGGGACAGTGGAGGGTGAACACTGAAGCTTTCTTT. Its translation is CASSQGQWRVNTEAFF.

V usage is TRBV19 and J usage is TRBJ1-1; perhaps TRBD1 as D (5 bases). V was pared by 8 bases and J by 0 bases, with 10 bases between. CDR1 is LNHDA and CDR2 is SQIVND in the germline V gene (reference sequence). This CDR3 is built from 13 residues. DNA for the CDR3: TGTGCCAGTGCGGAAGGGGTGAACACTGAAGCTTTCTTT. The encoded protein is CASAEGVNTEAFF. The variable domain in full, with the rest retrieved from reference TRBV19 and TRBJ1-1, is DGGITQSPKYLFRKEGQNVTLSCEQNLNHDAMYWYRQDPGQGLRLIYYSQIVNDFQKGDIAEGYSVSREKKESFPLTVTSAQKNPTAFYLCASAEGVNTEAFFGQGTRLTVV.

This clonotype was seen only a few times. CDR3 coding DNA: TGTGCCAGCAGCGCAAGGACAGGGATCACCCTAGGGGCTTTCTTT. Protein sequence: CASSARTGITLGAFF. The rearrangement uses TRBV7-8 and TRBJ1-1; 8 bases are a match to TRBD1. The V segment lost 5 bases and the J segment 11 bases; nucleotides outside the gene matches: 16. The CDR3 is 15 residues long. Germline-derived CDR1 and CDR2 are SGHVS and FQNEAQ.

V and J are TRBV11-2 and TRBJ1-2; a possible D gene is TRBD1 (5 bases). Trimming stripped 3 bases from V and 0 bases from J, with 17 bases between. Germline CDR1 is SGHAT and CDR2 is FQNNGV. The CDR3 has 17 amino acids. CDR3 residues: CASSFLPGRRANYGYTF. Written as DNA, the CDR3 is TGTGCCAGCAGCTTTTTACCGGGACGCCGAGCTAACTATGGCTACACCTTC.

This clonotype has more than one count but fewer than ten. The gene calls are TRBV10-2 and TRBJ2-3; D gene ambiguous. Per the germline V gene, CDR1 is WSHSY and CDR2 is SAAADI. The length of the CDR3 is 14 residues. V shed 2 bases and J shed 2 bases, with 8 bases lying between them. The CDR3 sequence is CASSEGRYTDTQYF. The DNA for the CDR3 is TGCGCCAGCAGTGAGGGGCGGTACACAGATACGCAGTATTTT.

The chain recombines TRBV20-1 with TRBJ1-1; D is ambiguous. The CDR3 covers 15 residues. The V gene lost 6 bases and the J gene lost 8 bases, with 25 bases spanning the gap. Germline values: CDR1 DFQATT, CDR2 SNEGSKA (reference sequence). CDR3 sequence reads: CSAQRRATTPTEAFF. For the CDR3, the DNA is TGCAGTGCCCAGAGAAGGGCGACAACCCCCACGGAAGCTTTCTTT.

This sequence joins TRBV6-1 and TRBJ1-2; no definite D call. The germline V and J ends were trimmed by 5 bases and 2 bases, with 9 bases remaining between them. CDR1 MNHNS and CDR2 SASEGT come from the germline V gene. The length of the CDR3 is 13 residues. The CDR3 loop reads CASSRRGNYGYTF. The CDR3 bases are TGTGCCAGCAGTCGGCGGGGAAACTATGGCTACACCTTC.

In its sample, this clonotype was seen a few times. The rearrangement uses TRBV6-2 or TRBV6-3 and TRBJ1-6, with D maybe TRBD1 (6 bases). Germline values: CDR1 MNHEY, CDR2 SVGEGT. V was cut by 6 bases and J by 5 bases, with 14 bases left in between. This CDR3 has 15 residues. In DNA, the CDR3 is TGTGCCAGCAGGAACCCTGGACAGAATAATTCACCCCTCCACTTT. Residues: CASRNPGQNNSPLHF.

CDR3 DNA: TGTGCCAGCAGAGCCTACGGGACAGCAAGCTCCTACGAGCAGTACTTC. Protein sequence: CASRAYGTASSYEQYF. The chain combines TRBV6-1 with TRBJ2-7, with TRBD1 identical over 7 bases. Looked up from germline, CDR1 is MNHNS and CDR2 is SASEGT. The CDR3 has 16 residues. V gave up 6 bases and J gave up 0 bases; unmatched junction bases: 11.

This chain links TRBV28 with TRBJ1-2; no reliable D call. The V end lost 5 bases, the J end lost 8 bases, and 15 bases lay between the germline ends. The CDR3 is 13 amino acids. Germline CDR1 MDHEN, CDR2 SYDVKM. The CDR3 DNA reads as TGTGCCAGCAGTCTGTCGGACGGCGGGGGCTACACCTTC. Its translation is CASSLSDGGGYTF.

This chain joins TRBV30 and TRBJ1-2; D is uncertain. Germline CDR1 is GTSNPN and CDR2 is SVGIG (reference sequence). The V and J ends lost 0 bases and 2 bases respectively, with 10 bases between them. The CDR3 has 14 residues. As DNA, the CDR3 is TGTGCCTGGAGTGTATTAGGAATCAACTATGGCTACACCTTC. Translation: CAWSVLGINYGYTF.